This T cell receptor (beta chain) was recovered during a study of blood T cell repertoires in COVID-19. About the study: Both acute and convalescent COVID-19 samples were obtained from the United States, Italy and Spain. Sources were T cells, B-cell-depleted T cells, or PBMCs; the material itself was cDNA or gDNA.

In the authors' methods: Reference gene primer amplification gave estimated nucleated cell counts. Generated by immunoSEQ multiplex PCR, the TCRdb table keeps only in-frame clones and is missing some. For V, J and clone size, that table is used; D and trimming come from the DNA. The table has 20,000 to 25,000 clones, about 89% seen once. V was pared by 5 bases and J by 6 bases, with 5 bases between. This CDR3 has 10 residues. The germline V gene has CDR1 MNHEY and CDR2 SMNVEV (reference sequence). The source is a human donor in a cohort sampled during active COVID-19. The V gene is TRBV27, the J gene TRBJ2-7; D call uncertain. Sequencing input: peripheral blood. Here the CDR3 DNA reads TGTGCCAGCAGTATCAGCGAGCAGTACTTC. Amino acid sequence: CASSISEQYF.